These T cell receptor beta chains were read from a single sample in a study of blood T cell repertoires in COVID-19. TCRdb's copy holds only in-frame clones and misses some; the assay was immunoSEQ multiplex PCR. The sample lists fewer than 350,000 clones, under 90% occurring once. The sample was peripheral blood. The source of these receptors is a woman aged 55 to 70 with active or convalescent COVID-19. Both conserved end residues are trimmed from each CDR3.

CDR3aa: ASSLGQGRVANEKLF
v_gene: TRBV7-6
j_gene: TRBJ1-4

CDR3aa: ASSPQTGNVGEYEQY
v_gene: TRBV7-2
j_gene: TRBJ2-7

CDR3aa: ASSYVAVNTEAF
v_gene: TRBV7-9
j_gene: TRBJ1-1

CDR3aa: ASSGRGEGSGYT
v_gene: TRBV19
j_gene: TRBJ1-2

CDR3aa: ASSESDREINEQF
v_gene: TRBV6-4
j_gene: TRBJ2-1

CDR3aa: ASSPPGTGGYGYT
v_gene: TRBV7-9
j_gene: TRBJ1-2

CDR3aa: SVVDRGRTGELF
v_gene: TRBV29-1
j_gene: TRBJ2-2

CDR3aa: ASSLTGNNSPLH
v_gene: TRBV7-3
j_gene: TRBJ1-6

CDR3aa: ASSVNPGNEAF
v_gene: TRBV27
j_gene: TRBJ1-1

CDR3aa: ASSFGGPNEKLF
v_gene: TRBV28
j_gene: TRBJ1-4

CDR3aa: ASSLTAGEKLF
v_gene: TRBV7-9
j_gene: TRBJ1-4

CDR3aa: ASSLAGQRNTEAF
v_gene: TRBV5-1
j_gene: TRBJ1-1

CDR3aa: ASSRILGLNQETQY
v_gene: TRBV4-1
j_gene: TRBJ2-5

CDR3aa: ASSLARYNEQF
v_gene: TRBV12-3/TRBV12-4
j_gene: TRBJ2-1

CDR3aa: ASSQGWEWGRKAPLH
v_gene: TRBV4-1
j_gene: TRBJ1-6

CDR3aa: ASSPQGGFTGELF
v_gene: TRBV18
j_gene: TRBJ2-2

CDR3aa: ASSATYEQY
v_gene: TRBV5-6
j_gene: TRBJ2-7

CDR3aa: ASSIDRPGRAYNEQF
v_gene: TRBV19
j_gene: TRBJ2-1

CDR3aa: ASSWLAGRNEQF
v_gene: TRBV27
j_gene: TRBJ2-1

CDR3aa: ASSPPGQNEQY
v_gene: TRBV23-1
j_gene: TRBJ2-7

CDR3aa: ASSLELAGDNEQF
v_gene: TRBV11-2
j_gene: TRBJ2-1

CDR3aa: ASSPGQGGNTQY
v_gene: TRBV14
j_gene: TRBJ2-3

CDR3aa: ASSQRGDPTDTQY
v_gene: TRBV3-1/TRBV3-2
j_gene: TRBJ2-3

CDR3aa: ASTRRDRDGYT
v_gene: TRBV12-3/TRBV12-4
j_gene: TRBJ1-2

CDR3aa: ASSPKGVNTEAF
v_gene: TRBV6-2/TRBV6-3
j_gene: TRBJ1-1

CDR3aa: ASSPRGETQY
v_gene: TRBV18
j_gene: TRBJ2-5

CDR3aa: ASGSGGWGAF
v_gene: TRBV5-6
j_gene: TRBJ1-1

CDR3aa: ASSARGLGNTIY
v_gene: TRBV9
j_gene: TRBJ1-3

CDR3aa: ASSIMGRGNEKLF
v_gene: TRBV19
j_gene: TRBJ1-4

CDR3aa: ASSSQGLAEAF
v_gene: TRBV19
j_gene: TRBJ1-1

CDR3aa: ASSPLTGFNYGYT
v_gene: TRBV25-1
j_gene: TRBJ1-2

CDR3aa: ASSLATGGNQPQH
v_gene: TRBV3-1/TRBV3-2
j_gene: TRBJ1-5

CDR3aa: ASSSGRRDNYEQY
v_gene: TRBV7-2
j_gene: TRBJ2-7

CDR3aa: ASRLDRGGEKLF
v_gene: TRBV5-8
j_gene: TRBJ1-4

CDR3aa: ASSLLTDNQPQH
v_gene: TRBV7-9
j_gene: TRBJ1-5

CDR3aa: ASQQWGVAGGDEQY
v_gene: TRBV27
j_gene: TRBJ2-7

CDR3aa: ASSSGTGANEQY
v_gene: TRBV7-3
j_gene: TRBJ2-7

CDR3aa: ASSLVAGNQPQH
v_gene: TRBV7-2
j_gene: TRBJ1-5

CDR3aa: ARSLGASSSGNTIY
v_gene: TRBV7-5
j_gene: TRBJ1-3

CDR3aa: ASSLRRGGTDTQY
v_gene: TRBV7-2
j_gene: TRBJ2-3

CDR3aa: AIRDRGPGNSPLH
v_gene: TRBV10-3
j_gene: TRBJ1-6

CDR3aa: ASSQDYTGAFYGYT
v_gene: TRBV4-3
j_gene: TRBJ1-2

CDR3aa: ATSRDALTNYEQY
v_gene: TRBV15
j_gene: TRBJ2-7

CDR3aa: ASSIGWWGKTGKNTGELF
v_gene: TRBV19
j_gene: TRBJ2-2

CDR3aa: ATSRATGPYTDTQY
v_gene: TRBV15
j_gene: TRBJ2-3

CDR3aa: ASSLNDRQY
v_gene: TRBV7-6
j_gene: TRBJ2-7

CDR3aa: ASSPEGYGYGYT
v_gene: TRBV5-1
j_gene: TRBJ1-2

CDR3aa: ASSSSGTSQETQY
v_gene: TRBV7-3
j_gene: TRBJ2-5

CDR3aa: ASSRRGGGPHGYT
v_gene: TRBV4-1
j_gene: TRBJ1-2

CDR3aa: ASSSITNEKLF
v_gene: TRBV7-2
j_gene: TRBJ1-4

CDR3aa: SANDRGYGYT
v_gene: TRBV20-1
j_gene: TRBJ1-2

CDR3aa: ASSLGGRNQPQH
v_gene: TRBV5-4
j_gene: TRBJ1-5